This T cell receptor beta chain was identified in a study of blood T cell repertoires in COVID-19. Overall study: T cells, B-cell-depleted T cells, or PBMCs provided the cDNA or gDNA that served as material.

CDR3 length equals 14 residues. Germline trimming cut 4 bases from V and 4 bases from J; bases unmatched to any gene: 4. CDR1 and CDR2 from the germline V gene are SGHDN and FVKESK. Authors' data handling: Cell counts per sample came from amplifying reference gene primers. Assay used: immunoSEQ multiplex PCR; TCRdb lists only in-frame clones, some missing. The D gene and trimming were derived from the DNA, and the V and J assignments and clone size from that table. This table has approximately 210,000 clones, around 84% appearing once. This clone was seen a single time. Patients of the Seattle cohort, enrolled during active infection, were followed longitudinally.

This TCR derives from a woman of 80 years or more with COVID-19, enrolled during active disease. The chain is built from TRBV14 and TRBJ2-1; the match to TRBD2 covers 7 bases. Sequenced material: peripheral blood. CDR3 coding DNA: TGTGCCAGCAGCCCGGGACTACGATACAATGAGCAGTTCTTC. Translation: CASSPGLRYNEQFF.